One sample yielded the 27 T cell receptor beta chains listed below, sequenced in a study of breast tumors, draining lymph nodes, adjacent tissues. The lymph nodes were axillary draining lymph nodes from breast cancer patients. TCRdb itself ran the multiplex PCR reads through MiXCR, one entry per CDR3 protein. This table holds 120,000 or so distinct CDR3 sequences, just under 20% found once. Sequenced: axillary lymph node tissue. These receptors came from a female donor with breast cancer. Some clones in this sample may be carry-over from other donors' samples.

Note on this clonotype: This may arise from a read error, as a much more abundant clone is one base away. DNA for the CDR3: TGCGGTGCTAGTGAGGACAGGGTGGTCGGGGAGCTGTTTTTT. It is translated as CGASEDRVVGELFF. This chain connects TRBV20-1 to TRBJ2-2; 8 bases map to TRBD1. This CDR3 is 14 amino acids long. Germline V gene sequence: CDR1 DFQATT, CDR2 SNEGSKA (reference sequence).

This clonotype was counted at least ten times. This chain uses TRBV4-1 with TRBJ1-5, with TRBD1 as a possible D gene (5 bases). The V end was cut by 0 bases, the J end by 3 bases, with 21 bases between. CDR3 size: 19 residues. The germline V gene has CDR1 MGHRA and CDR2 YSYEKL. This chain's CDR3 is CASSQDRSRGVGDNQPQHF. Written as DNA, the CDR3 is TGCGCCAGCAGCCAAGATCGGTCCCGGGGGGTCGGCGACAATCAGCCCCAGCATTTT.

A word on this clonotype: A much larger clone differs from this one at a single base, so this may be a read error. This rearrangement joins TRBV6-2 or TRBV6-3 to TRBJ1-4, with D unresolved. This CDR3 is 14 amino acids long. Per germline, CDR1 MNHEY and CDR2 SVGEGT. This CDR3 is CASSYYPTGEELFF. The CDR3 DNA sequence: TGTGCCAGCAGTTACTACCCGACGGGTGAAGAACTGTTTTTT.

The table lists this clonotype with many counts. The V gene is TRBV9, the J gene TRBJ2-3; perhaps TRBD2 as D (5 bases). The CDR3 length is 15 residues. V was pared by 0 bases and J by 0 bases, with 8 bases between. Germline CDR1 and CDR2: SGDLS and YYNGEE. For the CDR3, the DNA is TGTGCCAGCAGCGTAGTGGGAGTTAGCACAGATACGCAGTATTTT. Translation gives CASSVVGVSTDTQYF.

The chain uses TRBV18 and TRBJ2-2; D is ambiguous. The V gene lost 1 base and the J gene lost 0 bases, with 6 bases spanning the gap. The CDR3 consists of 15 residues. From germline, CDR1 is KGHSH and CDR2 LQKENI. This chain's CDR3 is CASSPLLANTGELFF. The DNA for the CDR3 is TGTGCCAGCTCACCACTTCTCGCGAACACCGGGGAGCTGTTTTTT.

The rearrangement joins TRBV10-3 to TRBJ2-2, with 11 positions matching TRBD2. The V gene end was trimmed by 6 bases and the J gene end by 7 bases; junction bases not matched to a gene: 4. The CDR3 covers 14 residues. CDR1 is ENHRY, CDR2 SYGVKD, per germline. The CDR3 protein is CAISTSGSNGELFF. The DNA for the CDR3 is TGTGCCATCAGCACTAGCGGGAGTAACGGGGAGCTGTTTTTT.

This clonotype has a count of ten or more. This chain joins TRBV29-1 and TRBJ1-6, with 8 bases matching TRBD1. V lost 5 bases, J lost 19 bases, and 7 bases stayed unmatched. This CDR3 spans 10 amino acids. Germline V gene data show CDR1 as SQVTM and CDR2 as ANQGSEA. The CDR3 loop reads CSVRDRPIHF. The CDR3 DNA sequence: TGCAGCGTTCGGGACAGGCCGATTCACTTT.

As for this clonotype: This clone may be a read error of a much larger clone one base away. This rearrangement joins TRBV2 to TRBJ2-7, with 8 bases aligning to TRBD2. CDR3 size: 14 residues. Germline assignment: CDR1 SNHLY and CDR2 FYNNEI. V was clipped by 6 bases and J by 3 bases; unmatched bases: 7. CDR3 sequence (DNA): TGTGCCAGCAGGATTAGCGGGACCAACTACGAGCAGTACTTC. It yields the protein CASRISGTNYEQYF. Variable domain in full (rest from reference TRBV2 and TRBJ2-7): EPEVTQTPSHQVTQMGQEVILRCVPISNHLYFYWYRQILGQKVEFLVSFYNNEISEKSEIFDDQFSVERPDGSNFTLKIRSTKLEDSAMYFCASRISGTNYEQYFGPGTRLTVT.

There are many counts of this clonotype. This rearrangement joins TRBV7-6 to TRBJ2-7, with D perhaps given as TRBD1 or TRBD2 (6 bases each). V lost 2 bases, J lost 5 bases, and 16 bases lay in between. Germline CDR1 is SGHVS and CDR2 is FNYEAQ. This CDR3 has 15 amino acids. Written as DNA, the CDR3 is TGTGCCAGCAGCTTAAGGGGGAGTTGGGAGGACGAGCAGTACTTC. It is translated as CASSLRGSWEDEQYF.

This clonotype showed up many times. The chain joins TRBV20-1 to TRBJ2-6; possibly TRBD1 or TRBD2 for D (6 bases each). This CDR3 region has 16 residues. The V gene's germline CDR1 is DFQATT and CDR2 SNEGSKA (reference sequence). The germline V and J ends were trimmed by 4 bases and 1 base, with 14 bases remaining between them. CDR3 protein: CSAKGGSRSGANVLTF. The CDR3 DNA follows: TGCAGTGCTAAAGGGGGGTCTCGGTCTGGGGCCAACGTCCTGACTTTC.

Concerning this clonotype itself: At one end the junction does not follow the germline gene, possibly because of a read error. This chain's CDR3 is CASSPTGNGSGNTIYF. As DNA, the CDR3 is TGTGCCAGCAGCCCGACAGGGAATGGCTCTGGAAACACCATATATTTT. J is TRBJ1-3 and V is TRBV5-1; 7 bases map to TRBD1. Germline-derived CDR1 and CDR2 are SGHRS and YFSETQ. The CDR3 is 16 residues long.

This clonotype was counted at least ten times. The V call is TRBV11-2, the J call TRBJ2-3; 10 nucleotides agree with TRBD2. The CDR3 has 15 residues. With 2 bases clipped from V and 8 bases from J, the junction kept 7 bases outside the gene matches. Looked up from germline, CDR1 is SGHAT and CDR2 is FQNNGV. The CDR3 nucleotides read TGTGCCAGCAGCTTACAAGCGGGAGGGCGGGGTACGCAGTATTTT. Translating it yields CASSLQAGGRGTQYF.

This clonotype showed up many times. This sequence joins TRBV9 and TRBJ2-7; D possibly corresponds to TRBD1 (5 bases). This CDR3 is built from 15 residues. Per the germline V gene, CDR1 is SGDLS and CDR2 is YYNGEE. V was clipped by 0 bases and J by 3 bases, with 13 bases between them. CDR3 DNA sequence: TGTGCCAGCAGCGTAGCTCCAGACCAGGGCTACGAGCAGTACTTC. This sequence encodes CASSVAPDQGYEQYF.

This clonotype was counted many times. The rearrangement links TRBV4-2 to TRBJ2-1, with a tentative D call TRBD2 (5 bases). Germline V gene data show CDR1 as LGHNA and CDR2 as YNFKEQ. This CDR3 contains 13 residues. Trimming took off 1 base at V and 9 bases at J, with 10 bases between the two ends. CDR3 in amino acids: CASSQVAGSEQFF. The CDR3 DNA follows: TGTGCCAGCAGCCAAGTGGCGGGTTCTGAGCAGTTCTTC.

This clonotype was recorded many times. The chain couples TRBV15 to TRBJ2-5; TRBD1 matches 10 bases. The CDR3 spans 15 residues. After removal of 0 bases from V and 4 bases from J, the junction contained 2 bases not matched to a gene. CDR1 and CDR2 from the germline V gene are LNHNV and YYDKDF (reference sequence). CDR3 coding DNA: TGTGCCACCAGCAGAGATCGGGACAGGGGAGAGACCCAGTACTTC. As protein: CATSRDRDRGETQYF.

There are many counts of this clonotype. The gene calls are TRBV18 and TRBJ2-7, with D unresolved. V was clipped by 2 bases and J by 3 bases, with 11 bases between them. The CDR3 spans 14 residues. The germline gives CDR1 KGHSH, CDR2 LQKENI. The DNA for the CDR3 is TGTGCCAGCTCACCAGGTGTCAGGAACTACGAGCAGTACTTC. This sequence encodes CASSPGVRNYEQYF.

With regard to this clonotype: This CDR3 fails to terminate in the conserved phenylalanine or tryptophan, so it likely reflects a read error. The chain links TRBV2 to TRBJ2-4; tentative D call: TRBD1 (6 bases). V was pared by 4 bases and J by 9 bases, with 16 bases between. This CDR3 has 14 residues. CDR1 is SNHLY and CDR2 is FYNNEI in the germline V gene. CDR3 amino acids: CASSGEQGVGIQYI. The CDR3 nucleotides read TGTGCCAGCAGTGGGGAACAGGGAGTTGGCATTCAGTACATC.

This clonotype has a count of ten or more. The chain uses TRBV5-1 and TRBJ2-7; 8 bases agree with TRBD2. The CDR3 loop spans 18 amino acids. Germline values: CDR1 SGHRS, CDR2 YFSETQ. With 0 bases clipped from V and 3 bases from J, the junction kept 14 bases outside the gene matches. CDR3 loop: CASSLVEITGTRHYEQYF. The CDR3 DNA reads as TGCGCCAGCAGCTTGGTCGAAATCACCGGGACTAGGCACTACGAGCAGTACTTC.

This clonotype was detected ten times or more. The rearrangement links TRBV20-1 to TRBJ1-5; maybe TRBD1 (5 bases). The CDR3 contains 15 residues. Trimming removed 5 bases at V and 1 base at J, with 15 bases between. CDR1 DFQATT and CDR2 SNEGSKA come from the germline V gene (reference sequence). The CDR3, as DNA: TGCAGTGCTCCCTCAGGGTTGGAGAGCAATCAGCCCCAGCATTTT. Translation: CSAPSGLESNQPQHF.

The V gene is TRBV16, the J gene TRBJ1-4; TRBD1 might be the D (5 bases). Germline CDR1 and CDR2: KGHSY and FQNENV. V was trimmed by 0 bases and J by 5 bases, leaving 10 bases between them. The CDR3 runs 15 residues. The CDR3 loop is CASSQSEGRNEKLFF. DNA for the CDR3: TGTGCCAGCAGCCAATCTGAGGGGCGAAATGAAAAACTGTTTTTT.

The V gene is TRBV5-4, the J gene TRBJ2-2; 8 positions agree with TRBD1. This CDR3 comprises 16 residues. Germline loops: CDR1 SGHNT, CDR2 YYREEE (reference sequence). With 4 bases clipped from V and 0 bases from J, the junction kept 5 bases outside the gene matches. In DNA, the CDR3 is TGTGCCAGCAGCACCCTGACAGGGGCGAACACCGGGGAGCTGTTTTTT. This translates into CASSTLTGANTGELFF.

In the case of this clonotype: The conserved phenylalanine or tryptophan normally closing the CDR3 is absent here, so this likely arose from a read error. J is TRBJ2-1 and V is TRBV6-1, with no clear D. This CDR3 is 15 amino acids long. V was clipped by 2 bases and J by 10 bases, with 18 bases between them. Germline V gene sequence: CDR1 MNHNS, CDR2 SASEGT. The CDR3: CASSERAVGLLEQFS. As DNA, the CDR3 is TGTGCCAGCAGTGAACGGGCAGTCGGGCTTTTGGAGCAGTTCTCC.

Of note for this clonotype: This clone may be a read error of a much larger clone one base away. No conserved phenylalanine or tryptophan is present at the end of the CDR3, so a read error is the likely explanation. The chain recombines TRBV7-8 with TRBJ2-1; D unresolved. The germline CDR1 and CDR2 sequences are SGHVS and FQNEAQ. The CDR3 covers 13 residues. V shed 1 base and J shed 5 bases, with 6 bases lying between them. The CDR3 spells CASSLGSDNEQFL. The CDR3 DNA is TGTGCCAGCAGCTTAGGCTCAGACAATGAGCAGTTCCTC.

To note about this clonotype: This could be a read error, since a much larger clone is one nucleotide away. The V call is TRBV28, the J call TRBJ2-7; D remains unclear. Per germline, CDR1 MDHEN and CDR2 SYDVKM. The length of the CDR3 is 13 residues. This CDR3 reads CASSSSASYERYF. The CDR3 bases are TGTGCCAGCAGTTCGTCGGCCTCCTACGAGCGGTACTTC.

A remark on this clonotype: A much larger clone sits a single nucleotide away, making a read error possible. This rearrangement joins TRBV6-1 to TRBJ2-5; TRBD2 might be the D (7 bases). The V and J ends lost 2 bases and 6 bases respectively, with 13 bases between them. Germline CDR1 and CDR2: MNHNS and SASEGT. The CDR3 has 14 residues. CDR3 residues: CASSERGARKTQYF. CDR3 DNA: TGTGCCAGCAGTGAACGGGGGGCGCGGAAGACCCAGTACTTC.

This clonotype occurred many times. The chain employs TRBV5-4 and TRBJ1-3; the D is unclear. CDR3 length equals 14 residues. CDR1 and CDR2 (germline): SGHNT, YYREEE (reference sequence). V dropped 2 bases and J dropped 5 bases, with 11 bases sitting between them. Here the CDR3 reads CASSLGGQRNTIYF. CDR3 coding DNA: TGTGCCAGCAGCTTAGGTGGGCAGCGAAACACCATATATTTT.

At least ten counts were recorded for this clonotype. This chain links TRBV20-1 with TRBJ2-3; D uncertain. Germline V lookup: CDR1 DFQATT, CDR2 SNEGSKA (reference sequence). The CDR3 is 13 residues long. CDR3 in DNA: TGCACCACCCTTTCGACACTCACAGATACGCAGTATTTT. Translation gives CTTLSTLTDTQYF.